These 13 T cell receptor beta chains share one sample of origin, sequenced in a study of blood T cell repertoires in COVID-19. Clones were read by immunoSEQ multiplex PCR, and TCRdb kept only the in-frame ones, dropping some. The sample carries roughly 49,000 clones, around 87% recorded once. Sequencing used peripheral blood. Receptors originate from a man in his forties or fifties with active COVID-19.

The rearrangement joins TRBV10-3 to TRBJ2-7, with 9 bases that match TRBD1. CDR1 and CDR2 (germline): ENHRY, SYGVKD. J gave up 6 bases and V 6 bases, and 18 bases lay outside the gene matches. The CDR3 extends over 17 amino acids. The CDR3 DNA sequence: TGTGCCATCAGACCGGGACAGGGAACCAGTGCATCAGGCGAGCAGTACTTC. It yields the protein CAIRPGQGTSASGEQYF.

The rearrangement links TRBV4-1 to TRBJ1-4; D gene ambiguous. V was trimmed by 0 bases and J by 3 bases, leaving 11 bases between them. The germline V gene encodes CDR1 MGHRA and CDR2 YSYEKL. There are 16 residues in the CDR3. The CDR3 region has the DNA TGCGCCAGCAGCCAAGATCGGAGGACGTCTAATGAAAAACTGTTTTTT. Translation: CASSQDRRTSNEKLFF.

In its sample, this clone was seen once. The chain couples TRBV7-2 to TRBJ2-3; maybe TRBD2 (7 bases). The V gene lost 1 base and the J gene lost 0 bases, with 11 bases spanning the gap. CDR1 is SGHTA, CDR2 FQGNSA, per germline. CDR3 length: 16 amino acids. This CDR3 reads CASSLDAGASTDTQYF. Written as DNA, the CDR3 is TGTGCCAGCAGCTTAGACGCGGGGGCTAGCACAGATACGCAGTATTTT.

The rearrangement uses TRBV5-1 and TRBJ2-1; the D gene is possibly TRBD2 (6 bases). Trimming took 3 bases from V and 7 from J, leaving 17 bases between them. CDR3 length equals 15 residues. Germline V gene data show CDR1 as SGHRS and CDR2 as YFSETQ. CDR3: CASSYGSGALNEQFF. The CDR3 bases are TGCGCCAGCAGCTACGGGTCGGGAGCTTTGAATGAGCAGTTCTTC.

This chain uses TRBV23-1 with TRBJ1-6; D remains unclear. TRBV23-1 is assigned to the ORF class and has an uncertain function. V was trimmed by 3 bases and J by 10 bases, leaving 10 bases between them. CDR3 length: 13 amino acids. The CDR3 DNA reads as TGCGCCAGCAGTCAGGCAGACGGGTCACCCCTCCACTTT. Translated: CASSQADGSPLHF.

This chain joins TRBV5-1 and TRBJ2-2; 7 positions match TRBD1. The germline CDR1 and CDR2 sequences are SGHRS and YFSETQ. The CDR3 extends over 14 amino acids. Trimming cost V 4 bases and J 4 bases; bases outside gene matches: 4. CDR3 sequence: CASSAWDSTGELFF. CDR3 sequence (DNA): TGCGCCAGCAGCGCGTGGGACAGCACCGGGGAGCTGTTTTTT.

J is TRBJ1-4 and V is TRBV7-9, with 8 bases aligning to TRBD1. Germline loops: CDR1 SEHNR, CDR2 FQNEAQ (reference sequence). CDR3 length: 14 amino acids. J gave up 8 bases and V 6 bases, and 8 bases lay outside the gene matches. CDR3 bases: TGTGCCAGCAGATCGGACAGGGAACGCGAAAAACTGTTTTTT. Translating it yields CASRSDREREKLFF.

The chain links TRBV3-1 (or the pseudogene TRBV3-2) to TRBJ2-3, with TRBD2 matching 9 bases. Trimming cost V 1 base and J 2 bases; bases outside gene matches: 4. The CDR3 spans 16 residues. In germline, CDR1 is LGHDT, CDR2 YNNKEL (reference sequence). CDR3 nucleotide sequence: TGTGCCAGCAGCCAAGGGGGACTAGCCTTCACAGATACGCAGTATTTT. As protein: CASSQGGLAFTDTQYF.

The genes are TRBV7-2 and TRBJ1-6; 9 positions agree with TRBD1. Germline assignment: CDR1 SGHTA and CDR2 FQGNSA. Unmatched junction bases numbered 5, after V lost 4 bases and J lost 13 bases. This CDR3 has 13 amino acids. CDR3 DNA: TGTGCCAGCAGCTCGGACAGGGGCGACCCCCTCCACTTT. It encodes CASSSDRGDPLHF.

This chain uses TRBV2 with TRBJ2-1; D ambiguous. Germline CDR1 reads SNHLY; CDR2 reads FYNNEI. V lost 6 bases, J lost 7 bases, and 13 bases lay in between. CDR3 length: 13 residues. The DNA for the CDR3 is TGTGCCAGCAGCGAGGAACGTCTGAATGAGCAGTTCTTC. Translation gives CASSEERLNEQFF.

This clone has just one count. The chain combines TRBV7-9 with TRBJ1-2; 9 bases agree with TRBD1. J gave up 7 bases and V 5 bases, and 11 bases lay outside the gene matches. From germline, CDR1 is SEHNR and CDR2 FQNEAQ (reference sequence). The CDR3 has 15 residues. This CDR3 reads CASSLGQGSKSGYTF. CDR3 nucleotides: TGTGCCAGCAGCCTCGGACAGGGGTCAAAGTCTGGCTACACCTTC.

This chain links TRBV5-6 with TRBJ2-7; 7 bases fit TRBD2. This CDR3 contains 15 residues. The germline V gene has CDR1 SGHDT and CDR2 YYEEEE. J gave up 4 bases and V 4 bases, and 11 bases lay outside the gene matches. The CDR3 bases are TGTGCCAGCAGCGGGTCGGGGGGAAGGCCTTACGAGCAGTACTTC. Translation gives CASSGSGGRPYEQYF.

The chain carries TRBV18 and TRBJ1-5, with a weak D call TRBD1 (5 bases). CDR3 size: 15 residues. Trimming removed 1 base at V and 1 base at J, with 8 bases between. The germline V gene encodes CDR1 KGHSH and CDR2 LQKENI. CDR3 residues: CASSPQGQSNQPQHF. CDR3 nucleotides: TGTGCCAGCTCACCACAGGGGCAAAGCAATCAGCCCCAGCATTTT.